The entry below describes one T cell receptor (beta chain). Trimming left V 4 bases short and J 4 bases short, with 13 bases between. The CDR3 has 14 amino acids. Germline-derived CDR1 and CDR2 are SGHTA and FQGNSA. Repertoires were generated with immunoSEQ multiplex PCR, while TCRdb's copy carries only in-frame clones and drops some. The repertoire includes fewer than 80,000 clones, roughly 90% of them detected once, and 4.8% sits in the top ten. The sample belongs to a study of technical replicates of blood from a few donors. Sequenced sample: PBMCs. This TCR was sampled from a human donor in good health. Some clones in this sample may be carry-over from other donors' samples. The chain combines TRBV7-2 with TRBJ1-1; possible D gene TRBD1, 5 bases. The CDR3 sequence is CASSSQGLGTEAFF. As DNA, the CDR3 is TGTGCCAGCAGCTCCCAGGGTTTGGGCACTGAAGCTTTCTTT.